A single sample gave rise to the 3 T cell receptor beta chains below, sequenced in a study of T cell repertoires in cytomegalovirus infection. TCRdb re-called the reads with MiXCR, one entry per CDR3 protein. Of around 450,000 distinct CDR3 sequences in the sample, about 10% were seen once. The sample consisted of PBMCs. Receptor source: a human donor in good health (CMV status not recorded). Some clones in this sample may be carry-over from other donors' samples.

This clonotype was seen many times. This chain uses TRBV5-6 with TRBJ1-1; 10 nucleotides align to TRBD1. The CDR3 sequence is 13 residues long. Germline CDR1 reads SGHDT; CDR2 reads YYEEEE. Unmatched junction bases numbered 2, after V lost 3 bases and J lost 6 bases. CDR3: CASSYGQGAEAFF. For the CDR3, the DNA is TGTGCCAGCAGCTACGGACAGGGGGCTGAAGCTTTCTTT.

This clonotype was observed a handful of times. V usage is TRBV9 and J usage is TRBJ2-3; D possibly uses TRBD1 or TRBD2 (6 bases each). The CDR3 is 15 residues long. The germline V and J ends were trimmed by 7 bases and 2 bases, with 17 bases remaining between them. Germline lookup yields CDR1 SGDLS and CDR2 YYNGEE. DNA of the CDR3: TGTGCCAGCGTTCCTGGGGGGCCACACACAGATACGCAGTATTTT. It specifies CASVPGGPHTDTQYF. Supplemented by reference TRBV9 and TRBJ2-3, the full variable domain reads DSGVTQTPKHLITATGQRVTLRCSPRSGDLSVYWYQQSLDQGLQFLIQYYNGEERAKGNILERFSAQQFPDLHSELNLSSLELGDSALYFCASVPGGPHTDTQYFGPGTRLTVL.

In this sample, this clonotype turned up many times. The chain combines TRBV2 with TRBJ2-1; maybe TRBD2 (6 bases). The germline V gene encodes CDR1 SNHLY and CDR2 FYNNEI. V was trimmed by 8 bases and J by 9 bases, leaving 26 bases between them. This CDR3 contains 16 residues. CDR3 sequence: CASSSGGTGPGGEQFF. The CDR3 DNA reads TGTGCCAGCTCCAGTGGCGGGACGGGCCCCGGTGGTGAGCAGTTCTTC. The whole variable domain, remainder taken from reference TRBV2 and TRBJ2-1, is EPEVTQTPSHQVTQMGQEVILRCVPISNHLYFYWYRQILGQKVEFLVSFYNNEISEKSEIFDDQFSVERPDGSNFTLKIRSTKLEDSAMYFCASSSGGTGPGGEQFFGPGTRLTVL.